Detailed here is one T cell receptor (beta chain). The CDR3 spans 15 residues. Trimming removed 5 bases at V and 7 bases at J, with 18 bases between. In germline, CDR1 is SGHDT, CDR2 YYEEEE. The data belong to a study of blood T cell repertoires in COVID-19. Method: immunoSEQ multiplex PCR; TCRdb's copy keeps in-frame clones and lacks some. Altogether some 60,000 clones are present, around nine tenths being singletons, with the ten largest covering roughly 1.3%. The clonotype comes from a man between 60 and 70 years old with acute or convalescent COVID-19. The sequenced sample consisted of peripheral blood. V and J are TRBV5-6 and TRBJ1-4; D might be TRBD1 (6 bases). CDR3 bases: TGTGCCAGCAGTCCCCCGGTCGGGACAACTGAAAAACTGTTTTTT. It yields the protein CASSPPVGTTEKLFF.